This T cell receptor beta chain came from a study of control samples from healthy donors and cancer patients. CDR3 length: 16 residues. Generated by immunoSEQ multiplex PCR, the TCRdb table keeps only in-frame clones and is missing some. The sample has under 150,000 clones, roughly 90% seen once. The sequenced sample was blood. The V call is TRBV7-5, the J call TRBJ1-2. TRBV7-5 is shown as a pseudogene. The sequence derives from a man aged 25-45 years in good health. CDR3 amino acids: CARSPTIPEPNYGYTF. The CDR3 DNA is TGTGCCAGAAGCCCGACCATTCCAGAACCTAACTATGGCTACACCTTC.